This section outlines one T cell receptor (beta chain) sequence together with its context. The antigen it binds to is not known. No quality values exist for individual bases; no much larger clone is one base distant. The donors were healthy, HIV-negative adults who had no recently reported acute infections or vaccinations. All donors were Caucasian adults living in Nashville, Tennessee, USA. CD4+ T cells were enriched through magnetic negative selection, after which naive cells were positively selected on CD45RA and the remaining negative fraction served as the memory subset. After blood collection by leukapheresis, PBMCs were isolated using Ficoll-Histopaque density gradient centrifugation and then cryopreserved in the vapor phase of liquid nitrogen. Analytical flow cytometry was used to check the purity and quantity of each magnetically sorted T cell population. Genomic DNA was isolated from each sorted fraction and quantified by UV absorbance on a Nanodrop 2000c.

TCR CDR3 regions were amplified from genomic DNA by multiplex PCR using the deep immunoSEQ assay. Extracted genomic DNA from each cell subset was distributed evenly across all wells of several immunoSEQ 96-well plates, and each plate was treated as a replicate. For sorted subsets, around 200 ng genomic DNA, equal to about 30,000 T cell genomes, was loaded into each replicate PCR. Purified libraries were measured with a Qubit 3.0 fluorometer, size-checked on a Bioanalyzer 2100, and measured again with the KAPA Library Quantification kit. Every immunoSEQ 96-well plate was sequenced on a separate single-read 150-cycle Illumina NextSeq 550 flow cell. The published analysis was carried out like this. Because the immunoSEQ output held only junctional sequences and lacked quality scores, the filtering could not match the filtering applied to full-length reads. Sequences were annotated with PyIR, a Python wrapper for IgBLAST v1.9, using IMGT germline references to assign V/J genes and CDR3. Reads were filtered out if the reads had weak V/J assignments (E-value above 1e-6), no CDR3, stop codons, out-of-frame junctions, or ambiguous translated residues. V3J clonotypes were defined as sequences sharing the same inferred V gene, J gene, and CDR3 amino acid sequence. Percentage overlap between repertoires was computed as shared unique clonotypes divided by the size of the smaller repertoire. RTK rarefaction, the Chao1 estimator, and Recon v2.1 estimates of unobserved clonotypes were used to assess repertoire richness. Generation probabilities were computed with OLGA for all TCRbeta clonotypes obtained by the gDNA method from several donors. Not all clones reach the TCRdb copy of this immuneACCESS table, which keeps in-frame sequences only. Checked studies attribute under half of the gap to unresolved V genes and leave the rest unexplained. V, J and clone size are taken as reported in that table, and D and trimming were inferred from the DNA itself. This sample holds approximately 740,000 clones; around 67% were observed only once. The ten biggest clones cover over 1.5% of the sample.

The data were taken from a study of shared clonotypes between healthy human individuals (dated by TCRdb to the early 2020s). Broadly, across the study: The cohort comprised a couple of women and three men aged 18 to 49 years. For each donor, CD4 naive and CD4 memory were each run on three plates, CD8 naive on two plates, and CD8 memory on one plate. To estimate repertoire size and how much clonotypes are shared between individuals, the study performed deep sequencing of blood TCR repertoires from a handful of healthy adults. Libraries were prepared and TCR repertoires were sequenced by different laboratories using diverse techniques, in order to increase sequencing depth and limit assay-specific biases. Per donor, leukapheresis produced somewhere between about 0.94 and 9.5 billion PBMCs.

General study outcomes and caveats: Sampling was limited to blood, and TCR repertoires in tissue likely differ from TCR repertoires in blood. Compared with non-shared clonotypes, the clonotypes found in all four sorted-subset donors had higher generation probabilities. The genetic and exposure-history diversity represented was limited by the small number of donors. Rarefaction of sorted-subset datasets indicated incomplete sequencing despite the large sequencing depth. Approximately 5% of naive CD4, 3.5% of naive CD8, about 2.4% of memory CD4, and around 0.4% of memory CD8 clonotypes were shared across a few donors. Larger estimated clonotype richness was generally found for naive subsets than for memory subsets. Based on pairwise subsampling, the degree of clonotype sharing among donors was expected to be affected by sequencing depth.

CDR1 and CDR2 (MNHEY, SVGAGI) derive from the germline V gene. The trim is 4 bases for V and 8 bases for J, with a gap of 14 bases between the germline ends. The CDR3, cysteine through phenylalanine, is 13 amino acids long. The only DNA kept is the CDR3, 39 bases in frame from the first base. The V and J genes are TRBV6-5 and TRBJ1-1; perhaps TRBD1 is the D gene, with 5 bases matching. The TCR sequence derives from a woman aged 30 to 39 in good health. Sequencing was performed on memory CD4+ T cells sorted from blood. The cell subset or site label corresponds to: CD45RA-negative fraction. The CDR3 region reads CASSSGRSPEAFF. In nucleotide form, the sequence is TGTGCCAGCAGTTCGGGACGATCACCAGAAGCTTTCTTT.